This TCR beta chain appears in the sequencing data of a study of T cell responses to AZD1222 COVID-19 vaccine. Broader study findings: None of the repertoires were sampled until the peak T cell response had passed.

Clones were sequenced by immunoSEQ multiplex PCR, and TCRdb holds only the in-frame ones, with some missing. The data show about 110,000 clones, roughly 88% seen once. Worth noting for this clone: Its matching antigen is unknown.

CDR1 is SGHTA, CDR2 FQGNSA, per germline. The CDR3 loop spans 15 amino acids. V was shortened by 4 bases and J by 6 bases, with 13 bases between the two germline ends. The rearrangement joins TRBV7-2 to TRBJ1-6; no clear D. The material sequenced was peripheral blood, taken on day 0 of AZD1222 vaccination. This clonotype originated in an adult in good health. As DNA, the CDR3 is TGTGCCAGCAGCTCAGGAAATGTAATTAATTCACCCCTCCACTTT. This gives the protein CASSSGNVINSPLHF. Using reference TRBV7-2 and TRBJ1-6 for the parts outside the CDR3, the full variable domain is GAGVSQSPSNKVTEKGKDVELRCDPISGHTALYWYRQSLGQGLEFLIYFQGNSAPDKSGLPSDRFSAERTGGSVSTLTIQRTQQEDSAVYLCASSSGNVINSPLHFGNGTRLTVT.